The 10 T cell receptor beta chains reported below all come from one sample, sequenced in a study. In TCRdb, the RT-PCR reads were re-called with MiXCR into one record per CDR3 protein. The sample carries about 700,000 distinct CDR3 sequences, 13% to 15% recorded once. Sequencing input: memory CD4+ T cells from blood. The receptors come from a female donor in good health, serving as a healthy control.

The table lists this clonotype with a few counts. This chain joins TRBV29-1 and TRBJ1-2; 9 bases fit TRBD1. The V and J ends lost 0 bases and 2 bases, in that order; junction bases with no gene match: 7. The CDR3 runs 16 residues. Looked up from germline, CDR1 is SQVTM and CDR2 is ANQGSEA. The CDR3 DNA follows: TGCAGCGTTGAAGAGTTCGGGACAGGGCACAACTATGGCTACACCTTC. As protein: CSVEEFGTGHNYGYTF.

The V gene is TRBV4-3, the J gene TRBJ2-2, with 8 bases aligning to TRBD1. This CDR3 comprises 19 residues. V lost 3 bases and J lost 6; bases outside the gene matches: 18. Germline V lookup: CDR1 LGHNA, CDR2 YSLEER. CDR3 residues: CASSQLTGGISLFAGELFF. The CDR3, as DNA: TGCGCCAGCAGCCAGTTAACAGGGGGTATTAGTTTGTTTGCCGGGGAGCTGTTTTTT.

This clonotype was observed at least ten times. The CDR3 bases are TGCAGTGCTAGAGGAGGGCAGGGAACAGATACGCAGTATTTT. It is translated as CSARGGQGTDTQYF. The chain links TRBV20-1 to TRBJ2-3; D might be TRBD1 or TRBD2, each matching 5 bases. With 1 base removed from V and 3 bases from J, the gap between germline ends came to 11 bases. Germline V gene sequence: CDR1 DFQATT, CDR2 SNEGSKA (reference sequence). The CDR3 totals 14 residues.

The gene calls are TRBV7-9 and TRBJ1-2, with D hard to call. V was shortened by 4 bases and J by 7 bases, with 16 bases between the two germline ends. The germline gives CDR1 SEHNR, CDR2 FQNEAQ (reference sequence). The CDR3 is made up of 14 amino acids. The CDR3 region is CASSSDWVMGGYTF. For the CDR3, the DNA is TGTGCCAGCAGCTCAGACTGGGTCATGGGTGGCTACACCTTC.

The rearrangement uses TRBV7-6 and TRBJ2-2, with TRBD1 matching over 11 bases. The germline gives CDR1 SGHVS, CDR2 FNYEAQ. The CDR3 runs 16 residues. V shed 5 bases and J 10 bases; nucleotides not matched to a gene: 12. The CDR3 sequence: CASSRRPGQGAEELFF. The CDR3 nucleotides read TGTGCCAGCAGCCGACGCCCAGGACAGGGGGCGGAGGAGCTGTTTTTT.

The chain joins TRBV6-1 to TRBJ2-7; 11 nucleotides agree with TRBD2. The V and J ends lost 5 bases and 4 bases, in that order; junction bases with no gene match: 4. CDR1 and CDR2 (germline): MNHNS, SASEGT. The CDR3 has 14 amino acids. Written as DNA, the CDR3 is TGTGCCAGCAGTACGACTAGCGGGACTTACGAGCAGTACTTC. Protein product: CASSTTSGTYEQYF.

This clonotype has just a few counts. The chain links TRBV20-1 to TRBJ1-1, with 7 bases aligning to TRBD1. Germline trimming cut 5 bases from V and 1 base from J; bases unmatched to any gene: 10. This CDR3 comprises 15 residues. Germline V gene lookup returns CDR1 DFQATT and CDR2 SNEGSKA (reference sequence). The CDR3 DNA follows: TGCAGTGCTCGGTGGGCAGGGGGGTCGAACACTGAAGCTTTCTTT. Encoded protein: CSARWAGGSNTEAFF.

This clonotype was observed a few times. The chain couples TRBV10-3 to TRBJ1-1, with D possibly being TRBD1 (5 bases). The germline V gene encodes CDR1 ENHRY and CDR2 SYGVKD. With 10 bases removed from V and 1 base from J, the gap between germline ends came to 31 bases. This CDR3 spans 19 amino acids. The CDR3 DNA sequence: TGTGCCACCCTATTCGACCCAAGGGGAACGGGGGTAGGGAACACTGAAGCTTTCTTT. Amino acids: CATLFDPRGTGVGNTEAFF.

This chain uses TRBV30 with TRBJ1-6; TRBD1 might be the D (6 bases). The CDR3 consists of 14 residues. Trimming took 5 bases from V and 6 from J, leaving 14 bases between them. Germline lookup yields CDR1 GTSNPN and CDR2 SVGIG (reference sequence). CDR3 sequence reads: CAWGLDSLNSPLHF. CDR3 DNA: TGTGCCTGGGGACTGGACAGCCTTAATTCACCCCTCCACTTT.

In this sample, this clonotype turned up a few times. This chain joins TRBV6-2 or TRBV6-3 and TRBJ1-4; 7 bases agree with TRBD1. The junction had 7 bases not matched to a gene; V was cut back by 5 bases and J by 4 bases. CDR3 size: 15 residues. Germline-derived CDR1 and CDR2 are MNHEY and SVGEGT. CDR3 protein: CASSADRRINEKLFF. The CDR3 nucleotides are TGTGCCAGCAGTGCGGACAGGCGAATTAATGAAAAACTGTTTTTT.